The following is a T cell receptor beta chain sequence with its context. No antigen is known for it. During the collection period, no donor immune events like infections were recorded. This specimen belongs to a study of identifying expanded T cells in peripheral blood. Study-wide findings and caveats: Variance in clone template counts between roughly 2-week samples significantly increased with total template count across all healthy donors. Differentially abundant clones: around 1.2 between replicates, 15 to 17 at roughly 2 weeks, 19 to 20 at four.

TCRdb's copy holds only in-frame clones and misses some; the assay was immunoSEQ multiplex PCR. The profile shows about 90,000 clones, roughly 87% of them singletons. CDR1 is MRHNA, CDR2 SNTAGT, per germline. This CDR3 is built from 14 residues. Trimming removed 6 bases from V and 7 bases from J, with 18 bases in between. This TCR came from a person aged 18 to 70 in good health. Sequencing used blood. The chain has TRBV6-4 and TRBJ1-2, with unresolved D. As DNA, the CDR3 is TGTGCCAGCAGGGAAGCAGGATCTGAGGGTGGCTACACCTTC. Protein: CASREAGSEGGYTF.